The clone carrying this T cell receptor beta chain was counted a few times. Its antigen remains unknown. The sample is drawn from a study of beta chain features in type 1 diabetes. About the research overall: All samples together contributed some 100,000,000 sorted cells for examination.

Findings and limits, study-wide: Among all four CD4+ subsets, Type 1 diabetes patients had TCRB CDR3s that were moderately but significantly shorter.

Expressed TCRB transcripts were sequenced because the entire RNA isolate underwent reverse transcription. Measured with immunoSEQ multiplex PCR; TCRdb has only the in-frame clones, and not every one. This table has over 200,000 clones, approximately 11% appearing once. One heparinised blood draw, averaging about 100 mL, came from each donor. Trimming pared 5 bases from V and 0 bases from J, leaving 8 bases between. Germline lookup yields CDR1 SGHVS and CDR2 FQNEAQ. The CDR3 contains 14 residues. The V and J genes are TRBV7-8 and TRBJ1-5; D gene uncertain. The TCR was taken from a man aged 25 to 45 with type 1 diabetes. Sequencing input: naive CD4+ T cells from blood. DNA of the CDR3: TGTGCCAGCAGCACTCATAATAGCAATCAGCCCCAGCATTTT. It codes for CASSTHNSNQPQHF.